This T cell receptor (beta chain) was recovered during a study of T-cell memory formation after mild COVID-19. Study-level points and caveats: A balance of CD4 and CD8 characterized clones contracting day 15 to 85, whereas later expanders leaned CD4+.

The V segment lost 3 bases and the J segment 2 bases; nucleotides outside the gene matches: 8. Germline V gene sequence: CDR1 LGHNT, CDR2 FRNRAP. This CDR3 comprises 17 residues. This clonotype was counted only a few times. Its matching antigen is unknown. Each CDR3 protein gets one entry after TCRdb re-called the 5' RACE reads with MiXCR. The data contain 170,000 or so distinct CDR3 sequences, over 20% of them singletons. The TCR was taken from an adult woman who had mild COVID-19 (a few samples of this study predate the infection). Cell type and time point are not known. The sample taken for sequencing was PBMCs or a T cell subset sorted from them (not recorded which). The V and J genes are TRBV12-5 and TRBJ2-3; 10 bases align to TRBD2. Here the CDR3 reads CASGFQTSGAPTDTQYF. The CDR3 DNA reads as TGTGCTAGTGGTTTCCAAACTAGCGGGGCACCCACAGATACGCAGTATTTT.